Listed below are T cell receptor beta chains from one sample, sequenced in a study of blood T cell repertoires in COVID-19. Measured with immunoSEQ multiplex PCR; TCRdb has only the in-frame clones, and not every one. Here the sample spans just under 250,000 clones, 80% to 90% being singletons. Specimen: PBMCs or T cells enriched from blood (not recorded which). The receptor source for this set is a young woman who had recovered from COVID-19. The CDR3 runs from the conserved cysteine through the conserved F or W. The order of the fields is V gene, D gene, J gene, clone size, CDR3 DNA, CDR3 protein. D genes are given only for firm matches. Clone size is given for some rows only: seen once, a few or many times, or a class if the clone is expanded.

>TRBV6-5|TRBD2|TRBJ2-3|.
TGTGCCAGCAGTTGGCGACTAGCGTCTAGCACAGATACGCAGTATTTT
CASSWRLASSTDTQYF
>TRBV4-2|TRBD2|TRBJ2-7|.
TGTGCCAGCAGCCAAGGGGAGCGGGGATTATGGAACGAGCAGTACTTC
CASSQGERGLWNEQYF
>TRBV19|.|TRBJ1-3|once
TGTGCCAGCAAGGTCAGGGGAACGGGAAACACCATATATTTT
CASKVRGTGNTIYF
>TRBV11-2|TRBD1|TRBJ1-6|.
TGTGCCAGCAGCTTAAAGACAGGGGGCGTGTATAATTCACCCCTCCACTTT
CASSLKTGGVYNSPLHF
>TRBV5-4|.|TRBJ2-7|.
TGTGCCAGCAGCCCCCCTCCAGGAGGGGGCTTTAGTTACGAGCAGTACTTC
CASSPPPGGGFSYEQYF
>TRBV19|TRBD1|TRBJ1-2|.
TGTGCCAGTAGTGGACCTGGACAGGGGAGAGGCTATGGCTACACCTTC
CASSGPGQGRGYGYTF
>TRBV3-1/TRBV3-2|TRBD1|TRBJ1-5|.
TGTGCCAGCAGCCCCCGGACAGGAGGTGGGCCCCAGCATTTT
CASSPRTGGGPQHF
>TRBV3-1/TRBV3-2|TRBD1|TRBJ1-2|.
TGTGCCAGCAGCCCGACAGGGGATGGAGTGTATGGCTACACCTTC
CASSPTGDGVYGYTF
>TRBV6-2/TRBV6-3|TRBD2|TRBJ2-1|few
TGTGCCAGCAGCCGCTCCCCGGGTGAAGCGGGAGGGCCAGGGGAGCAGTTCTTC
CASSRSPGEAGGPGEQFF
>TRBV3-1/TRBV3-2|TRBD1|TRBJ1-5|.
TGTGCCAGCAGCCAAATGGGACAGCCCAATCAGCCCCAGCATTTT
CASSQMGQPNQPQHF
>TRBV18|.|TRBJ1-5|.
TGTGCCAGCTCACCACCGGGGGGAAGCAATCAGCCCCAGCATTTT
CASSPPGGSNQPQHF
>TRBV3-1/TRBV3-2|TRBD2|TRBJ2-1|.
TGTGCCAGCAGGACTAGCGGGAGGTACAATGAGCAGTTCTTC
CASRTSGRYNEQFF
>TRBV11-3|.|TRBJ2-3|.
TGTGCCAGCAGCCCGGGGACTTTCACAGATACGCAGTATTTT
CASSPGTFTDTQYF
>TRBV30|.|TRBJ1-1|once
TGTGCCTCTCAAACAAGTTTAGGGGCCCGGACTGAAGCTTTCTTT
CASQTSLGARTEAFF
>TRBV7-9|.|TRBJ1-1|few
TGTGCCGGTAAATCGACAGCGAACACTGAAGCTTTCTTT
CAGKSTANTEAFF
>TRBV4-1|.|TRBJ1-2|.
TGCGCCAGCAGCCTCTTCTGGAGCCCTAGTCGACTTACTAACTATGGCTACACCTTC
CASSLFWSPSRLTNYGYTF
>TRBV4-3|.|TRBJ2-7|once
TGCGCCAGCAGCCAAGATCGTTTTCCGCGGAGTTACGAGCAGTACTTC
CASSQDRFPRSYEQYF
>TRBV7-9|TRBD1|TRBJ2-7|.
TGTGCCAGCAGCTTGCCAGGGGGCATGTACGAGCAGTACTTC
CASSLPGGMYEQYF
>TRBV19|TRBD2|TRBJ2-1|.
TGTGCCAGTAGCACCTCCGGGACTAGATCCTACAATGAGCAGTTCTTC
CASSTSGTRSYNEQFF
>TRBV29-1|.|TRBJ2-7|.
TGCAGCGTTGATGATCCTAGCCGGAACTACGAGCAGTACTTC
CSVDDPSRNYEQYF
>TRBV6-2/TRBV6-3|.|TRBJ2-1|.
TGTGCCAGCAGTCCCGACTTCAGTCCCCACAATGAGCAGTTCTTC
CASSPDFSPHNEQFF
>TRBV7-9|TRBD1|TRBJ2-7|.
TGTGCCAGCAGCCTAGCCGGGACAGGGCGCTACGAGCAGTACTTC
CASSLAGTGRYEQYF
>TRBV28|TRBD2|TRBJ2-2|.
TGTGCCAGCAGTTTAGCGGGGGGCGGCACCGGGGAGCTGTTTTTT
CASSLAGGGTGELFF
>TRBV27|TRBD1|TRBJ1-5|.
TGTGCCAGCAGTTCTGGGACAGGCTATAGCAATCAGCCCCAGCATTTT
CASSSGTGYSNQPQHF
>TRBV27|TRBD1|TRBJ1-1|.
TGTGCCAGCAGTTTGACAGGGATGAACACTGAAGCTTTCTTT
CASSLTGMNTEAFF
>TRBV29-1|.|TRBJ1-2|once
TGCAGCGTTGTACCCAGGGCCTATGGCTACACCTTC
CSVVPRAYGYTF
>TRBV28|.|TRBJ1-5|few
TGTGCCAGCAGTTCGGGGGGTTACCAGCCCCAGCATTTT
CASSSGGYQPQHF
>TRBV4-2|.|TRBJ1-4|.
TGTGCCAGCAGGCACGGACAGCAGAATGAAAAACTGTTTTTT
CASRHGQQNEKLFF
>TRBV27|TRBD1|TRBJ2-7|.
TGTGCCAGCAGTGACAGGGGTCCGTACGAGCAGTACTTC
CASSDRGPYEQYF
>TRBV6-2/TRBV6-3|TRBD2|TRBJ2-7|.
TGTGCCAGCAGTTACCCTCTAGCGGGAGTCCCCTACGAGCAGTACTTC
CASSYPLAGVPYEQYF
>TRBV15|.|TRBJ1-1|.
TGTGCCACCAGCAGGGTCCTGCAGGGAGGGACTGAAGCTTTCTTT
CATSRVLQGGTEAFF
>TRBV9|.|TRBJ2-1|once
TGTGCCAGCAGTGATAGGGGCGGCTCCTACAATGAGCAGTTCTTC
CASSDRGGSYNEQFF
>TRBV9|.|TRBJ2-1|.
TGTGCCAGCAGCGTAGTCATCCAGGGGGAGCAGTTCTTC
CASSVVIQGEQFF
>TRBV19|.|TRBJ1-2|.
TGTGCCAGTAGTATAGCCCGGACAGCTTATGGCTACACCTTC
CASSIARTAYGYTF
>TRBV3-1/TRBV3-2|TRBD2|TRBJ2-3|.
TGTGCCAGCAGCCAGGAAAAAACTAGCGGGAGCACAGATACGCAGTATTTT
CASSQEKTSGSTDTQYF
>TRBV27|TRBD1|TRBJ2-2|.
TGTGCCAGCAGTCGGACAGGGGGCTCCGGGGAGCTGTTTTTT
CASSRTGGSGELFF
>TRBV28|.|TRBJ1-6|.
TGTGCCAGCAGCCCCGCTTGGGGGGATAGTGCACCCCTCCACTTT
CASSPAWGDSAPLHF
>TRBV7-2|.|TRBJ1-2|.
TGTGCCAGCAGCTTCCCCACAGGGAACTATGGCTACACCTTC
CASSFPTGNYGYTF
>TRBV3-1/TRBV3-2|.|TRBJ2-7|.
TGTGCCAGCAGCCAAGGGACTAACGGGGCCTACGAGCAGTACTTC
CASSQGTNGAYEQYF
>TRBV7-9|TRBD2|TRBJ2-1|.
TGTGCCAGCAGCTTATTGACTAGCGGGAGTAATGAGCAGTTCTTC
CASSLLTSGSNEQFF
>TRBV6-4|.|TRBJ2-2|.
TGTGCCAGCGGCCGCGACTTGAACACCGGGGAGCTGTTTTTT
CASGRDLNTGELFF
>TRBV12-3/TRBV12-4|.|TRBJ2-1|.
TGTGCCAGCAGCTACAGGGACAATGAGCAGTTCTTC
CASSYRDNEQFF
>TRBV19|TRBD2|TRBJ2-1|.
TGTGCCAGTAGTCGGAGGGGACTAGCGGGAGCGAGGAGCTCCTACAATGAGCAGTTCTTC
CASSRRGLAGARSSYNEQFF
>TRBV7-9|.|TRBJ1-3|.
TGTGCCAGCAGCTTAACGGTTTCTGGAAACACCATATATTTT
CASSLTVSGNTIYF
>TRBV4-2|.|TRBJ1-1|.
TGTGCCAGCAGCCAAGGAAACAGAGTTTTTAACACTGAAGCTTTCTTT
CASSQGNRVFNTEAFF
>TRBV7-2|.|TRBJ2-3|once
TGTGCCAGCAGCTTAACGGGTGCGTGGCCAGATACGCAGTATTTT
CASSLTGAWPDTQYF
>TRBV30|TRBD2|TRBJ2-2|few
TGTGCCTGGCCAAGGGGAGGGTACACCGGGGAGCTGTTTTTT
CAWPRGGYTGELFF
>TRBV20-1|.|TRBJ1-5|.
TGCAGTGCTAGCGGGGACAAGCCCCAGCATTTT
CSASGDKPQHF
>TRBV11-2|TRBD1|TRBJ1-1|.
TGTGCCAGCAGCCCGGGAACAGGGGGCCACACTGAAGCTTTCTTT
CASSPGTGGHTEAFF
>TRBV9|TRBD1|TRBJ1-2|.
TGTGCCAGCAGCGCTGGACAGGGCGGCAATGGCTACACCTTC
CASSAGQGGNGYTF
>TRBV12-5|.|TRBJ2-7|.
TGTGCTAGTGGTTTCGCACCCGGGAGCACGTGGGGTGGCTACGAGCAGTACTTC
CASGFAPGSTWGGYEQYF
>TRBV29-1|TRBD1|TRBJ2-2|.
TGCAGCGCCCAGACAGGGGGTTACACCGGGGAGCTGTTTTTT
CSAQTGGYTGELFF
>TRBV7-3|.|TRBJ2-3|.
TGTGCCAGCAGCTCGGGACTGCCCCCAGATACGCAGTATTTT
CASSSGLPPDTQYF
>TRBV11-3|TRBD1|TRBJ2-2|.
TGTGCCAGCAGCTCTCTCGAGACAGGGGATAACACCGGGGAGCTGTTTTTT
CASSSLETGDNTGELFF
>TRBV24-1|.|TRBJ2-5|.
TGTGCCACCAGTGATCCGGGACAGGGACTAGCGCTCCAAGAGACCCAGTACTTC
CATSDPGQGLALQETQYF
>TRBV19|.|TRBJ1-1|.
TGTGCCAGTAGCCCCGTGGGGGGAAACACTGAAGCTTTCTTT
CASSPVGGNTEAFF